This T cell receptor (beta chain) was sequenced for a study of blood T cells in healthy people across ages. About the research overall: Through template switching, about one barcoded beta molecule was captured per two T cells, as measured in model experiments. Study-wide results and limits: Strong correlation was found linking TCR beta diversity to naive T cell percentage. Per million T cells, the diversity of TCR beta decreased roughly linearly as age advanced.

V lost 1 base, J lost 1 base, and 12 bases lay in between. The CDR3 covers 16 residues. Germline CDR1 is MGHRA and CDR2 is YSYEKL. The use of a sample-barcoded 5' primer and a J-beta primer mix characterized a second PCR of roughly 6 to 11 cycles. TCRdb re-called the 5' RACE reads through MiXCR, storing one row per CDR3 protein. The sample consists of about 650,000 distinct CDR3 sequences, roughly 32% of them appearing once. With respect to this clonotype: Antigen: not known.

What was sequenced was blood. This receptor was taken from an elderly woman in good health. The rearrangement links TRBV4-1 to TRBJ2-3; D is tentatively TRBD1 or TRBD2 (5 bases each). The CDR3 is CASSQARGGRTDTQYF. CDR3 DNA: TGCGCCAGCAGCCAAGCTCGGGGCGGCCGCACAGATACGCAGTATTTT.